Given below is one T cell receptor beta chain in context. Its antigen remains unknown. The data are from a study of OX40 agonist ivuxolimab in advanced cancers. Background on the study: Patients treated during dose escalation were battling hepatocellular carcinoma, melanoma, renal cell or head and neck cancer. Cohort: 82.7% men, mean age around 55, aged roughly 23 to 79. General study findings and limits: Clonal expansion was seen in CD4+ and CD8+ blood T cells by week 6 at 0.1 to 3.0 mg/kg. Relative to CD4+, CD8+ T cells held more expanded clones on average.

V lost 11 bases to trimming and J lost 11 bases, with 15 bases between them. The CDR3 has 10 residues. The germline V gene encodes CDR1 MNHEY and CDR2 SMNVEV (reference sequence). The method was immunoSEQ multiplex PCR; TCRdb's version includes in-frame clones alone and lacks a portion of them. The table shows approximately 50,000 clones, with approximately 86% occurring only once. This clonotype was obtained from an adult with an advanced solid tumor such as melanoma, head and neck, liver or kidney cancer. The chain employs TRBV27 and TRBJ1-2; D not certain. Sequencing was performed on CD4+ or CD8+ T cells sorted from blood, taken in a trial of the OX40 agonist ivuxolimab. The DNA for the CDR3 is TGTGCCCCAGCAGTGAGGTTTTACACCTTC. Amino acid sequence: CAPAVRFYTF.